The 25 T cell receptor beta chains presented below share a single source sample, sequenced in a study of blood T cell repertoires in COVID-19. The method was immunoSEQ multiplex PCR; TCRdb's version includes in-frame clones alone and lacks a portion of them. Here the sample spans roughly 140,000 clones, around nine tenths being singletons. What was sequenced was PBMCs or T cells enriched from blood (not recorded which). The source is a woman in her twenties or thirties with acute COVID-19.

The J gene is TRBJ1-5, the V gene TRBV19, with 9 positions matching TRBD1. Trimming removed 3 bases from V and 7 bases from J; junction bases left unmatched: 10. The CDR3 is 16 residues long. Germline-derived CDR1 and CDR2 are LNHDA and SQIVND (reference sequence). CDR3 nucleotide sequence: TGTGCCAGTAGTATTTCTGACAGGGGGACTCGGCAGCCCCAGCATTTT. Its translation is CASSISDRGTRQPQHF.

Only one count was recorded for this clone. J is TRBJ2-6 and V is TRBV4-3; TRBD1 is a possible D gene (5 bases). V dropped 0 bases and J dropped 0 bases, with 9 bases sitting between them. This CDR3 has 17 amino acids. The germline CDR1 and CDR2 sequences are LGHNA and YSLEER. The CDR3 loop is CASSQEDSSSGANVLTF. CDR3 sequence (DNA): TGCGCCAGCAGCCAAGAAGACAGCAGCTCTGGGGCCAACGTCCTGACTTTC.

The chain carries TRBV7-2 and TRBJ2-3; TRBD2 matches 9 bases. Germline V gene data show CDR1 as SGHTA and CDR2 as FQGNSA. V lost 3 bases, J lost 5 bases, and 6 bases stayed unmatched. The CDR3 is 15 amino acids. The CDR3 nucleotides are TGTGCCAGCAGCTTTTTAGCGGGAGTAAGAGATACGCAGTATTTT. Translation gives CASSFLAGVRDTQYF.

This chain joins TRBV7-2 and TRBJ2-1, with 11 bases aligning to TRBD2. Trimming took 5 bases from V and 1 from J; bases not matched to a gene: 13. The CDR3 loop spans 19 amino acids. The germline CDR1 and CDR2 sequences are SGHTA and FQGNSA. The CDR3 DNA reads TGTGCCAGCAGCGCCCTGGTGGGTAGCGGGAGGGGGTCCTACAATGAGCAGTTCTTC. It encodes CASSALVGSGRGSYNEQFF.

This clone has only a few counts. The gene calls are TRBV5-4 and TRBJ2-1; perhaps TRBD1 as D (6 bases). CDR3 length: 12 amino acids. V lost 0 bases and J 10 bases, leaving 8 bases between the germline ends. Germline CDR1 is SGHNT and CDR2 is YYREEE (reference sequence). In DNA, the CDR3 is TGTGCCAGCAGCTTGGGTGACAGGGAGCAGTTCTTC. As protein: CASSLGDREQFF.

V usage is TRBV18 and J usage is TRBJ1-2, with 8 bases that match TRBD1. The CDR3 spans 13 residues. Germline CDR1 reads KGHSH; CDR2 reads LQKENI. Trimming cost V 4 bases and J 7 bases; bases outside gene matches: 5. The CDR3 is CASSQGQVRGYTF. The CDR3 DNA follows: TGTGCCAGCTCACAGGGACAGGTTCGTGGCTACACCTTC.

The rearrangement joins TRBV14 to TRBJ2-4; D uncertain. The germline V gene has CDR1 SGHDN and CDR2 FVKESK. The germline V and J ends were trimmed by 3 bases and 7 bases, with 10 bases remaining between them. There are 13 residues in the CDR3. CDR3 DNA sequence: TGTGCCAGCAGCCATCGTGGGCAGAACATTCAGTACTTC. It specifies CASSHRGQNIQYF.

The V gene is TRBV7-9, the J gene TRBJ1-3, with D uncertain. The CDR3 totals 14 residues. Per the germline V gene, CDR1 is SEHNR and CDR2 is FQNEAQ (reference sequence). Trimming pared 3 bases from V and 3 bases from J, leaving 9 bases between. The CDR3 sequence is CASSFGLGGNTIYF. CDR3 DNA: TGTGCCAGCAGCTTCGGTCTAGGTGGAAACACCATATATTTT.

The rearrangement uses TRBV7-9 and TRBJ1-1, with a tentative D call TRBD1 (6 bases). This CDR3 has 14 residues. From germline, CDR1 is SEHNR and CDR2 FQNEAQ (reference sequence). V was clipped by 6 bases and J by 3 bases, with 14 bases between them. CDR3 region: CASRSYQGYTEAFF. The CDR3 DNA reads TGTGCCAGCAGGTCATATCAGGGGTACACTGAAGCTTTCTTT.

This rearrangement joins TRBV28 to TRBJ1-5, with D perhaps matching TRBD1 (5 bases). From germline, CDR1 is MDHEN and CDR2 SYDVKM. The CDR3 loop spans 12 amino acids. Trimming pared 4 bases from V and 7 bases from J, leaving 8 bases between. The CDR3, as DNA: TGTGCCAGCAGTTCAGGGAACCAGCCCCAGCATTTT. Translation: CASSSGNQPQHF.

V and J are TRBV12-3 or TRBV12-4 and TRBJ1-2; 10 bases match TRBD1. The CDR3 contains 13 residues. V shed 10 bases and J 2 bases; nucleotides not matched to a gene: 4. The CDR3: CAIPGQGNYGYTF. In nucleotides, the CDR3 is TGTGCCATCCCGGGACAGGGGAACTATGGCTACACCTTC.

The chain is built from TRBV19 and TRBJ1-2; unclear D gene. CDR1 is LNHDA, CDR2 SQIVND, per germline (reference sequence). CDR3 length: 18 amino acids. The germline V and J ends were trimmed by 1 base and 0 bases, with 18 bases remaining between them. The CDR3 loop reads CASSIGGPVYYANYGYTF. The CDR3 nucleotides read TGTGCCAGTAGTATAGGAGGCCCAGTTTACTATGCTAACTATGGCTACACCTTC.

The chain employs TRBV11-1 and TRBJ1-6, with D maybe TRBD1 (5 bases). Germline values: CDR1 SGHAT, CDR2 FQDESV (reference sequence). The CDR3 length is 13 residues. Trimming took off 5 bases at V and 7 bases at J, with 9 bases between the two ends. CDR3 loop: CASSPSGNSPLHF. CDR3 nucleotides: TGTGCCAGCAGCCCATCAGGGAATTCACCCCTCCACTTT. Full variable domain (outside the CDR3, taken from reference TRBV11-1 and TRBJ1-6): EAEVAQSPRYKITEKSQAVAFWCDPISGHATLYWYRQILGQGPELLVQFQDESVVDDSQLPKDRFSAERLKGVDSTLKIQPAELGDSAMYLCASSPSGNSPLHFGNGTRLTVT.

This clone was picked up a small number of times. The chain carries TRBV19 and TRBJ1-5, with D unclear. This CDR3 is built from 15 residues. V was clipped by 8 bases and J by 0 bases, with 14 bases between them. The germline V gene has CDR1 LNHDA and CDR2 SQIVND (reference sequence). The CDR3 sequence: CASLPELFSNQPQHF. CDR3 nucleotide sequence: TGTGCCAGTCTTCCGGAGTTGTTTAGCAATCAGCCCCAGCATTTT.

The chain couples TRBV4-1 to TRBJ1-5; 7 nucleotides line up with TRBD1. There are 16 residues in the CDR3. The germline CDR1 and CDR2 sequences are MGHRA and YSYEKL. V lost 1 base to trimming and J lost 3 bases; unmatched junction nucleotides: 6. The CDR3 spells CASSQVPRGNNQPQHF. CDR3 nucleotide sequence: TGCGCCAGCAGCCAAGTCCCCAGGGGGAACAATCAGCCCCAGCATTTT.

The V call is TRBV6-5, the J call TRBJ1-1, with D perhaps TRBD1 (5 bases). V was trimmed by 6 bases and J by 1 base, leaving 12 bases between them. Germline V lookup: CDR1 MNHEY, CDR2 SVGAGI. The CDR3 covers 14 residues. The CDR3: CASRWGTRNTEAFF. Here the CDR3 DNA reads TGTGCCAGCAGATGGGGCACAAGGAACACTGAAGCTTTCTTT.

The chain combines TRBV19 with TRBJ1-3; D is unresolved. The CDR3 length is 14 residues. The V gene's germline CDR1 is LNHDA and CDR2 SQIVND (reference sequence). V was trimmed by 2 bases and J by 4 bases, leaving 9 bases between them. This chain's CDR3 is CASSITDYGNTIYF. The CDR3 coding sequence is TGTGCCAGTAGTATAACCGACTACGGAAACACCATATATTTT.

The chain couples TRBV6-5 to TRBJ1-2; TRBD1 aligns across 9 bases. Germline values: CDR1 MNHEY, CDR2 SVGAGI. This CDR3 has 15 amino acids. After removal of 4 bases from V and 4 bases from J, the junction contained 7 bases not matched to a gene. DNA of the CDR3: TGTGCCAGCAGTTCCTCACCGACAGGGGGCTATGGCTACACCTTC. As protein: CASSSSPTGGYGYTF.

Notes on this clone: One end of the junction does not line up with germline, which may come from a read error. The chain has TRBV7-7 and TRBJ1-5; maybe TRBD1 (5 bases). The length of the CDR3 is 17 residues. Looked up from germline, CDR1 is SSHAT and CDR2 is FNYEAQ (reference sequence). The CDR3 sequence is CASSLIVQGAENQPQHF. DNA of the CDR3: TGTGCTAGCAGCTTAATCGTTCAGGGCGCGGAAAATCAGCCCCAGCATTTT.

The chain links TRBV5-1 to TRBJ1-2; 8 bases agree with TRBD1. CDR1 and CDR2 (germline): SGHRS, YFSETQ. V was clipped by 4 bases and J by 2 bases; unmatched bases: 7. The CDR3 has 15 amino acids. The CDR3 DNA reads TGCGCCAGCAGCCAAGGACAGGGCAGCAACTATGGCTACACCTTC. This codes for CASSQGQGSNYGYTF.

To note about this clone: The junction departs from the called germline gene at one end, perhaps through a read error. This CDR3 reads CASSQVAGDQVF. The CDR3 nucleotides are TGTGCCAGCAGCCAAGTCGCGGGAGATCAGGTCTTC. The V and J genes are TRBV3-1 (or the pseudogene TRBV3-2) and TRBJ2-1; 7 bases map to TRBD2. Germline V CDR1 and CDR2: LGHDT, YNNKEL (reference sequence). This CDR3 has 12 amino acids.

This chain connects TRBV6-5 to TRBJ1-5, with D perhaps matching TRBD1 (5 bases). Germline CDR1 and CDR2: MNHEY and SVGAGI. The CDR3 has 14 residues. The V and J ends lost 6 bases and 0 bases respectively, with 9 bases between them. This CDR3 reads CASSQGHSNQPQHF. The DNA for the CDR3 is TGTGCCAGCAGCCAGGGCCATAGCAATCAGCCCCAGCATTTT.

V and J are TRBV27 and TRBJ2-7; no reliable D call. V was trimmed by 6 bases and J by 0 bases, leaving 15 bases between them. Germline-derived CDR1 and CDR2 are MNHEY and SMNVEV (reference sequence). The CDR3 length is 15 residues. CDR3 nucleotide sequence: TGTGCCAGCAGCTCAAAACAAATTCCCTCCTACGAGCAGTACTTC. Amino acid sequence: CASSSKQIPSYEQYF.

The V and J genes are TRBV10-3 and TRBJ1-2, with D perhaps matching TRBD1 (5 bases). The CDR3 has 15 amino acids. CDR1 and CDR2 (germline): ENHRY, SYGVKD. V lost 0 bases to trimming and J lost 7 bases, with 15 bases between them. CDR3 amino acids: CAISESSTGGVGYTF. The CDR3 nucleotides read TGTGCCATCAGTGAGTCATCCACCGGAGGGGTTGGCTACACCTTC.

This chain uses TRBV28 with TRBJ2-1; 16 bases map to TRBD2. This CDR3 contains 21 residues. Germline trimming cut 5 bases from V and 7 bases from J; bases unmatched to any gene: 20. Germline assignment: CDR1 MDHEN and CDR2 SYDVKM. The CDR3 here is CASSTLRTTGTSGRAGNEQFF. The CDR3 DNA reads TGTGCCAGCAGTACCCTAAGGACAACCGGGACTAGCGGGAGGGCCGGGAATGAGCAGTTCTTC.